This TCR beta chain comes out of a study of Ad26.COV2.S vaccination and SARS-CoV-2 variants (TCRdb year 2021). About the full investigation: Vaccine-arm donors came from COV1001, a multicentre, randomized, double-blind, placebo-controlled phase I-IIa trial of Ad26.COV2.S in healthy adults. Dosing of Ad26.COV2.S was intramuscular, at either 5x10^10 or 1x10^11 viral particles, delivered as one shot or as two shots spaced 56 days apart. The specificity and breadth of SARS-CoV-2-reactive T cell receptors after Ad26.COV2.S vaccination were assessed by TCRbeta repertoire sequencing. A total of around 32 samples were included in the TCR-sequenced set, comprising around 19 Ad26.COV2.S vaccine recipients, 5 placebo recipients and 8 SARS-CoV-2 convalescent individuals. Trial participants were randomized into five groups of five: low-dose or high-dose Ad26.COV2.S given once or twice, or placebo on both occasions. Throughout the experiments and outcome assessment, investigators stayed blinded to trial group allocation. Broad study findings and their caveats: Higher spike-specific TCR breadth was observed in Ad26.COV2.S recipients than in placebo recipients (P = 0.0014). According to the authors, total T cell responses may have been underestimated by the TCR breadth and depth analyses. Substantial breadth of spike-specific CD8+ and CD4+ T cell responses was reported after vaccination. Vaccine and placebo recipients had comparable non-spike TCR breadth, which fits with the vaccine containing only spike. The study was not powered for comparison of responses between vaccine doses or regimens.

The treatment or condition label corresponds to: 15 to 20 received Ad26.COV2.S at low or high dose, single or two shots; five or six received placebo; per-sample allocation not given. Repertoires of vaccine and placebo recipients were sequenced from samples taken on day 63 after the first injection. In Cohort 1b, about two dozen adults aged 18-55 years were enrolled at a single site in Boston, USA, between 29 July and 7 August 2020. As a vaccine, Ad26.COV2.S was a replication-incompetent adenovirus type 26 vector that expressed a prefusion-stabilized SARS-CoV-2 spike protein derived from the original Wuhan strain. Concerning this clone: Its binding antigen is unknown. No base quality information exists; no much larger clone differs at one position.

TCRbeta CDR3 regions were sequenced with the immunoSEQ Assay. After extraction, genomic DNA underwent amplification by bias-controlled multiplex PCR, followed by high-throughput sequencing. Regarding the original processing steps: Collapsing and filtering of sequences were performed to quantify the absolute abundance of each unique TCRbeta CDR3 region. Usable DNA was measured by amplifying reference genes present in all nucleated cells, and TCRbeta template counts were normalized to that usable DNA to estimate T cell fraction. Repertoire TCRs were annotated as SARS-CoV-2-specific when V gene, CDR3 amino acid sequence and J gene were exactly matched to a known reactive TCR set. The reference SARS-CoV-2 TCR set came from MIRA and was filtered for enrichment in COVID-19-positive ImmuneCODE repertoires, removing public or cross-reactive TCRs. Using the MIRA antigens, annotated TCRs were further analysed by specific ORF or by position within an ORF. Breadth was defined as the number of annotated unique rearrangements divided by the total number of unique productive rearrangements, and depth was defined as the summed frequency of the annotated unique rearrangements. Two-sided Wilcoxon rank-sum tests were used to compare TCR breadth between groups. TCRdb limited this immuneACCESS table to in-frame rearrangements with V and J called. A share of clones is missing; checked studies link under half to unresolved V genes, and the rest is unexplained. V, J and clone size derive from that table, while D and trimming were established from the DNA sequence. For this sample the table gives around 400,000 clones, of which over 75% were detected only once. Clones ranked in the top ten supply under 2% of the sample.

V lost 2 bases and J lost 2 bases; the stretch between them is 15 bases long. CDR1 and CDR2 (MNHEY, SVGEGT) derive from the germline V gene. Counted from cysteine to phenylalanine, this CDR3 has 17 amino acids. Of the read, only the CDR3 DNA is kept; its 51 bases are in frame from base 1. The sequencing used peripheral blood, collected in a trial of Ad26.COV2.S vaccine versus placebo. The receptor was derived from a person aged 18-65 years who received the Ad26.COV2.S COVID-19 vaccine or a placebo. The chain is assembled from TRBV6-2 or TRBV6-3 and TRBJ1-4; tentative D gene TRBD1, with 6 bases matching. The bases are TGTGCCAGCAGTTACCCCACCCACAGGGCGACTAATGAAAAACTGTTTTTT. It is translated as CASSYPTHRATNEKLFF.